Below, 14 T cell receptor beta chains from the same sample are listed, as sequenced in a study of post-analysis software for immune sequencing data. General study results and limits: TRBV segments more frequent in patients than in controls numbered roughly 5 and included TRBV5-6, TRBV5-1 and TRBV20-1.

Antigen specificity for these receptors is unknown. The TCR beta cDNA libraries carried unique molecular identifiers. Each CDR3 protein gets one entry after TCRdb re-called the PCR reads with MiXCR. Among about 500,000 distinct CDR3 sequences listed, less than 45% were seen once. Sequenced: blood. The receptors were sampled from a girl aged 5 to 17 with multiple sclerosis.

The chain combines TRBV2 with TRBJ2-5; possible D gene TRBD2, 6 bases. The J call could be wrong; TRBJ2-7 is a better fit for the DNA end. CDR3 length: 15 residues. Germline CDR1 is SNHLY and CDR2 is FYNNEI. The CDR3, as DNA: TGTGCCAGCAGTGAATTTGCGGGAAGGGTCTACGAGCAGTACTTC. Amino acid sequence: CASSEFAGRVYEQYF.

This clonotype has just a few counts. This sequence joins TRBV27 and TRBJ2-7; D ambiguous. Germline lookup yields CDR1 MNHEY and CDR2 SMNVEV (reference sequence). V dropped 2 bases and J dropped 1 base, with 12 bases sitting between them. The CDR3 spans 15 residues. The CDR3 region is CASSLGVGISYEQYF. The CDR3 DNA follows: TGTGCCAGCAGTTTAGGGGTAGGGATTTCCTACGAGCAGTACTTC.

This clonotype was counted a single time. The DNA of the CDR3 is TGCGCCAGCAGCCAAGGCCCTAGCGGGAGAGCTCCCTCCTACAAGCAGTACTTC. Translation gives CASSQGPSGRAPSYKQYF. This sequence joins TRBV4-1 and TRBJ2-4; 10 nucleotides agree with TRBD2. CDR1 is MGHRA and CDR2 is YSYEKL in the germline V gene. This CDR3 has 18 amino acids. V was clipped by 1 base and J by 13 bases; unmatched bases: 19.

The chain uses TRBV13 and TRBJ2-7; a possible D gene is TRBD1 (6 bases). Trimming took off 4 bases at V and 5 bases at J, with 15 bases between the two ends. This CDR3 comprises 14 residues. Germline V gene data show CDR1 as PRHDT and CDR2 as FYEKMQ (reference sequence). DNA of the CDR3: TGTGCCAGCAGCTCCAGGCAGGGGTTCCACGAGCAGTACTTC. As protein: CASSSRQGFHEQYF.

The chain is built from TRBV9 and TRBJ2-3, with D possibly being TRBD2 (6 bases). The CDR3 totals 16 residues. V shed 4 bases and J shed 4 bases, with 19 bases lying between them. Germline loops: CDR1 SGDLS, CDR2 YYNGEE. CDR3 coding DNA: TGTGCCAGCAGCCTCGTCGATGGGGGGTGGGCAGATACGCAGTATTTT. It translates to CASSLVDGGWADTQYF.

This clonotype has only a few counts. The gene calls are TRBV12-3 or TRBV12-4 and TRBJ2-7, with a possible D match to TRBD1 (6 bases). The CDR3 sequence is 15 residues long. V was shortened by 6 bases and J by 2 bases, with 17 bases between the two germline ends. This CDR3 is CASSSKGVKPYEQYF. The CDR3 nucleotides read TGTGCCAGCAGCTCAAAGGGGGTTAAGCCCTACGAGCAGTACTTC.

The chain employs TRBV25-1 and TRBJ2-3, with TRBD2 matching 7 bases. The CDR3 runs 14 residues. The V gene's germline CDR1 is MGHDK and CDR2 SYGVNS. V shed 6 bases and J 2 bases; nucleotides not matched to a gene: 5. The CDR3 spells CASRSSGHTDTQYF. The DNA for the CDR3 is TGTGCCAGCAGATCTAGCGGCCACACAGATACGCAGTATTTT. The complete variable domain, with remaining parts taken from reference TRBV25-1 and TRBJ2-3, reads EADIYQTPRYLVIGTGKKITLECSQTMGHDKMYWYQQDPGMELHLIHYSYGVNSTEKGDLSSESTVSRIRTEHFPLTLESARPSHTSQYLCASRSSGHTDTQYFGPGTRLTVL.

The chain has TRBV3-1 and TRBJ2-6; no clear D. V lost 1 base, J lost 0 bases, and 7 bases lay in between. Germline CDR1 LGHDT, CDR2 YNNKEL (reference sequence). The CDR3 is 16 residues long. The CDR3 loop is CASSQGQLSGANVLTF. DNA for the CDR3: TGTGCCAGCAGCCAAGGGCAGCTCTCTGGGGCCAACGTCCTGACTTTC. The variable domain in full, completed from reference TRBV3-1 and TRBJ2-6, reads DTAVSQTPKYLVTQMGNDKSIKCEQNLGHDTMYWYKQDSKKFLKIMFSYNNKELIINETVPNRFSPKSPDKAHLNLHINSLELGDSAVYFCASSQGQLSGANVLTFGAGSRLTVL.

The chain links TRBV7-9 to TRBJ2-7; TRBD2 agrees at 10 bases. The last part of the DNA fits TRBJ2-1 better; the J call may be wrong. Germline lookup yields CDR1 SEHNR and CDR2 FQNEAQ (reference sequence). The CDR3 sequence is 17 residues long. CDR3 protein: CASSPHILAGVYNEQFF. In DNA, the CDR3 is TGTGCCAGCAGCCCCCACATTCTAGCGGGAGTCTACAATGAGCAGTTCTTC.

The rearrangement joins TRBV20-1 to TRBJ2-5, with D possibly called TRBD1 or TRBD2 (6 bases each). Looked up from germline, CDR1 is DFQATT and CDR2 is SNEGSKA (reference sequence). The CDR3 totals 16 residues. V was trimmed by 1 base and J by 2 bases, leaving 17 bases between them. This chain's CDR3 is CSARGDARGGQETQYF. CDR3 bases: TGCAGTGCTAGAGGGGATGCCAGGGGAGGACAAGAGACCCAGTACTTC.

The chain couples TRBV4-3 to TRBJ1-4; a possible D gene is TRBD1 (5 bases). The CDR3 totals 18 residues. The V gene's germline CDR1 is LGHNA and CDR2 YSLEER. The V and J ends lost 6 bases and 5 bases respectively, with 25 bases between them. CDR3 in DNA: TGCGCCAGCAGGCAGTACAATTTTTTTACAGGATTCAATGAAAAACTGTTTTTT. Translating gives CASRQYNFFTGFNEKLFF.

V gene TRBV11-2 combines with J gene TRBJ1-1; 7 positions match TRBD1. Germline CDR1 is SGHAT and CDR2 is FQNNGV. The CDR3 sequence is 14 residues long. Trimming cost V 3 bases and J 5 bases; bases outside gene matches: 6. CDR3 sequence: CASSFTDRRTEAFF. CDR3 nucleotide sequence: TGTGCCAGCAGCTTCACGGACAGGAGGACTGAAGCTTTCTTT.

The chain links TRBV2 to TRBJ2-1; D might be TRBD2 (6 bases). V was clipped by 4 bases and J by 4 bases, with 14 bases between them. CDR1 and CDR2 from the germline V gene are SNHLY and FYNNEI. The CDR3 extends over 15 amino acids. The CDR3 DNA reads TGTGCCAGCAGTGGACCTAGCGCAGATTACAATGAGCAGTTCTTC. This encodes CASSGPSADYNEQFF.

The CDR3 here is CSARVDSAYNNEQFF. Here the CDR3 DNA reads TGCAGTGCTAGAGTCGATAGCGCCTACAACAATGAGCAGTTCTTC. The V and J genes are TRBV20-1 and TRBJ2-1; perhaps TRBD2 as D (5 bases). Trimming took off 1 base at V and 5 bases at J, with 15 bases between the two ends. The CDR3 runs to 15 residues. The V gene's germline CDR1 is DFQATT and CDR2 SNEGSKA (reference sequence).